These T cell receptor beta chains were read from a single sample in a study of OX40 agonist ivuxolimab in advanced cancers. The data were produced by immunoSEQ multiplex PCR, yet TCRdb's version contains in-frame clones alone and is incomplete. The top ten clones hold roughly 2.5% of a sample with around 80,000 clones, approximately 85% of them seen once. The sequencing here drew on CD4+ or CD8+ T cells sorted from blood, taken in a trial of the OX40 agonist ivuxolimab. These receptors all stem from an adult with an advanced solid tumor such as melanoma, head and neck, liver or kidney cancer. Each CDR3 is given with its conserved first and last residue. The order of the fields is D gene, clone size, V gene, J gene, CDR3 DNA, CDR3 protein. The D gene is left open where the match is weak. The size of a clone is reported for some rows only, either as once, few or many, or as a class for expanded clones.

-	-	TRBV19	TRBJ1-2	TGTGCCAGCCTACAGGGAACGGATGGCTACACCTTC	CASLQGTDGYTF
-	-	TRBV5-1	TRBJ1-2	TGCGCCAGCAGCTTCGAAGGGCGCCATTCGGATGGCTACACCTTC	CASSFEGRHSDGYTF
-	once	TRBV7-2	TRBJ2-2	TGTGCCAGCAGCTTAAGAGACCCAAGCGCCGGGGAGCTGTTTTTT	CASSLRDPSAGELFF
-	-	TRBV7-9	TRBJ1-6	TGTGCCAGCAGCTTAGTGGTTGGGGGCTTCGGGTCACCCCTCCACTTT	CASSLVVGGFGSPLHF
-	-	TRBV5-5	TRBJ2-5	TGTGCCAGCAGCTTCCATGGGGAAGAGACCCAGTACTTC	CASSFHGEETQYF
-	-	TRBV7-3	TRBJ1-1	TGTGCCAGCAGCTCTGGTCGGAACACTGAAGCTTTCTTT	CASSSGRNTEAFF
-	-	TRBV9	TRBJ2-1	TGTGCCAGCAGCGTAGCGTGGAATGAGCAGTTCTTC	CASSVAWNEQFF
-	-	TRBV11-3	TRBJ2-3	TGTGCCAGCAGCCAAGAGTTTGGAGATACGCAGTATTTT	CASSQEFGDTQYF
TRBD1	-	TRBV4-1	TRBJ1-5	TGCGCCAGCAGCCGAAACCGGGACAGGGGTCAGCCCCAGCATTTT	CASSRNRDRGQPQHF
-	-	TRBV6-6	TRBJ1-1	TGTGCCAGCAGTTCCGCAGACACTGAAGCTTTCTTT	CASSSADTEAFF
TRBD1	-	TRBV28	TRBJ2-1	TGTGCCAGCAGCGCTCATTCGGACAGGACCAATGAGCAGTTCTTC	CASSAHSDRTNEQFF
-	-	TRBV6-1	TRBJ2-7	TGTGCCAGCAGCTTGATGAGGGACTCCTACGAGCAGTACTTC	CASSLMRDSYEQYF
TRBD1	-	TRBV19	TRBJ1-1	TGTGCCAGTAGTAAGATCGGGACAGACTACTTGGGGACTGAAGCTTTCTTT	CASSKIGTDYLGTEAFF
-	-	TRBV6-5	TRBJ1-2	TGTGCCAGCAGGCCCCCGGGTCGGCCTGACTATGGCTACACCTTC	CASRPPGRPDYGYTF
-	-	TRBV7-3	TRBJ2-2	TGTGCCAGCGGGAATTCGGTGGGGGCCACCGGGGAGCTGTTTTTT	CASGNSVGATGELFF
TRBD1	-	TRBV15	TRBJ1-5	TGTGCCACCAGCGAAGGGACAGGGTTCAATCAGCCCCAGCATTTT	CATSEGTGFNQPQHF
-	-	TRBV29-1	TRBJ1-2	TGCAGCGTTGTAGAAGGGGGTGGAAGTAATGGCTACACCTTC	CSVVEGGGSNGYTF
-	-	TRBV5-1	TRBJ2-7	TGCGCCAGCGGCATCACCGGACAGACCTACGAGCAGTACTTC	CASGITGQTYEQYF
-	few	TRBV18	TRBJ1-2	TGTGCCAGCTCACCATCCCGCGGCTACACCTTC	CASSPSRGYTF
TRBD1	-	TRBV6-5	TRBJ1-6	TGTGCCAGCAGTTACAGGACAGGCTATAATTCACCCCTCCACTTT	CASSYRTGYNSPLHF
-	-	TRBV29-1	TRBJ1-2	TGCAGCGTTGTTTACGGGGGCAGGGGCTACACCTTC	CSVVYGGRGYTF
TRBD1	-	TRBV5-5	TRBJ1-1	TGTGCCAGCAGCCCGGATACAGGGGTGGCTGAAGCTTTCTTT	CASSPDTGVAEAFF
TRBD1	-	TRBV19	TRBJ2-3	TGTGCCAGTAGTCCTTCGGGACAGGGGACAGATACGCAGTATTTT	CASSPSGQGTDTQYF
-	few	TRBV4-1	TRBJ1-1	TGCGCCAGCAGCTCACTTACGGGCAGGTCCCGGACTGAAGCTTTCTTT	CASSSLTGRSRTEAFF
-	-	TRBV4-1	TRBJ2-2	TGCGCCAGCAGCCAAGATAAGCACAGGGAAAACACCGGGGAGCTGTTTTTT	CASSQDKHRENTGELFF
-	-	TRBV7-9	TRBJ2-7	TGTGCCAGCAGCCAGCGCTACGAGCAGTACTTC	CASSQRYEQYF
-	-	TRBV2	TRBJ2-2	TGTGCCAGCAGTGGATGGCAGAACACCGGGGAGCTGTTTTTT	CASSGWQNTGELFF
TRBD1	-	TRBV11-2	TRBJ2-7	TGTGCCAGCAGCTTATCCTGGACAGGGACACGCATGCCCTACGAGCAGTACTTC	CASSLSWTGTRMPYEQYF
-	-	TRBV6-5	TRBJ1-2	TGTGCCACCCGTGACACTAACTATGGCTACACCTTC	CATRDTNYGYTF
-	-	TRBV5-1	TRBJ2-5	TGCGCCAGCAGCTTGGCCGTCGGGGCCGGGAAGACCCAGTACTTC	CASSLAVGAGKTQYF
TRBD2	-	TRBV18	TRBJ2-3	TGTGCCAGCTCACCACTAGCGGGGGCGGGCACAGATACGCAGTATTTT	CASSPLAGAGTDTQYF
-	-	TRBV7-5	TRBJ1-2	TGTGCCAGAAGCTCGAACCCGGACAGGGACCATGGCTACACCTTC	CARSSNPDRDHGYTF
-	-	TRBV5-1	TRBJ1-1	TGCGCCAGCAGCTGGCTGGTGGGGGGGGACACTGAAGCTTTCTTT	CASSWLVGGDTEAFF
TRBD1	few	TRBV19	TRBJ1-2	TGTGCCAGTACCGCGGACAGGGGGCGGAACTATGGCTACACCTTC	CASTADRGRNYGYTF
-	-	TRBV7-9	TRBJ1-2	TGTGCCAGCAGCTTAGAGGTCGGTGGCTACACCTTC	CASSLEVGGYTF
-	-	TRBV9	TRBJ1-1	TGTGCCAGCAGCGTAGTTTCCGGGGTCGGGACTGAAGCTTTCTTT	CASSVVSGVGTEAFF
-	-	TRBV9	TRBJ1-2	TGTGCCAGCAGCGCGGACAACTATGGCTACACCTTC	CASSADNYGYTF
TRBD1	once	TRBV15	TRBJ1-1	TGTGCCACCAGCAGGGGGGGACAGTTTAACACTGAAGCTTTCTTT	CATSRGGQFNTEAFF
-	-	TRBV14	TRBJ2-7	TGTGCCAGCAGCCCGGGACGGTCCTACGAGCAGTACTTC	CASSPGRSYEQYF
TRBD1	-	TRBV28	TRBJ2-5	TGTGCCAGCAGTGCGCCGGGACAGACCCTTTATTCGAAGTACTTC	CASSAPGQTLYSKYF
-	-	TRBV19	TRBJ1-4	TGTGCCAGTAACCCCCGGGACCGAGGTACCGGACTGTTTTTT	CASNPRDRGTGLFF
TRBD2	-	TRBV7-9	TRBJ2-1	TGTGCCAGCAGCTTAGAGGCTAGCGGGGCACTCAATGAGCAGTTCTTC	CASSLEASGALNEQFF